This is a list of T cell receptor beta chains from one sample in a study of T cell responses to AZD1222 COVID-19 vaccine. The assay was immunoSEQ multiplex PCR, and TCRdb's table has in-frame clones only and misses some. This sample yields approximately 140,000 clones, of which 91% are seen a single time; over 3% belongs to the top ten. Sample: peripheral blood, taken 28 days after the second AZD1222 dose. Source of these receptors: an adult who received the AZD1222 COVID-19 vaccine. CDR3s leave out the opening cysteine and the closing phenylalanine or tryptophan. The order of the fields is clone size, V gene, J gene, CDR3 protein. A row's size may be missing; if present it is once, few, many or a size class.

.	TRBV11-3	TRBJ2-7	ASSPQRLAGGDEQY
.	TRBV5-1	TRBJ1-6	ASSLWSMASYNSPLH
.	TRBV30	TRBJ2-7	AWSGPTGRPKYEQY
.	TRBV7-2	TRBJ2-2	ASSFKLMNTGELF
.	TRBV9	TRBJ2-7	ASSEGLAGTYEQY
.	TRBV10-3	TRBJ2-1	AIASSLAGGPTAEQF
.	TRBV6-1	TRBJ2-1	ASSETSNSYNEQF
.	TRBV10-3	TRBJ2-7	AISDPRTGPYEQY
few	TRBV9	TRBJ1-5	ASSVAAGGQPQH
once	TRBV7-2	TRBJ1-1	ASSLVVGRNTEAF
.	TRBV9	TRBJ2-2	ASSVGLAGGPTGELF
once	TRBV29-1	TRBJ2-1	SVGLAVGGEQF
.	TRBV6-5	TRBJ2-7	ASRGGLGGEQY
few	TRBV7-2	TRBJ2-3	ASSLRLAGGTDTQY
few	TRBV2	TRBJ1-2	ASSRAGGGYGYT
.	TRBV20-1	TRBJ2-5	SASRPEGKETQY
.	TRBV23-1	TRBJ1-5	ASSHWEGGDREDYSNQPQH
.	TRBV7-2	TRBJ2-7	ASSLEASGQTPGEQY
.	TRBV30	TRBJ1-2	AWSVAGGYGYT
.	TRBV29-1	TRBJ2-5	IYVRGKTQY
once	TRBV5-1	TRBJ1-1	ASSASQTGGAEAF
.	TRBV6-4	TRBJ2-1	ASSDSLAGGPDEQF
few	TRBV5-1	TRBJ1-3	ASSLLSGAGNTIY
.	TRBV13	TRBJ1-3	ASSLPGVGRNTIY
.	TRBV3-1/TRBV3-2	TRBJ1-1	ASSRGQGRTEAF
.	TRBV12-5	TRBJ1-1	ASGFFRGVGTEAF